The rows below give T cell receptor beta chains drawn from one sample of a study of cytotoxic CD8 clonotypes in ibrutinib-treated CLL. Measured with immunoSEQ multiplex PCR; TCRdb has only the in-frame clones, and not every one. This table holds around 130,000 clones, less than 90% found once. The sample in question was PBMCs, obtained after 24 months of ibrutinib treatment. All receptors derive from a human donor with chronic lymphocytic leukemia. Each CDR3 is given with its conserved first and last residue. D genes are given only for firm matches. The size field is filled for only some rows; it gives once, few, many or a size class.

DNA,CDR3,size,D,J,V
TGTGCCAGCAGCAGCGGGACTAGCGGGGGGGATACGCAGTATTTT,CASSSGTSGGDTQYF,.,TRBD2,TRBJ2-3,TRBV7-9
TGTGCCAGCAGCTTAGTAGCCCAGAATGATGAAAAACTGTTTTTT,CASSLVAQNDEKLFF,.,.,TRBJ1-4,TRBV7-2
TGTGCCTGGAGTGTATCTTCCTTTCGGCGGGAGGGAAATCAGCCCCAGCATTTT,CAWSVSSFRREGNQPQHF,.,.,TRBJ1-5,TRBV30
TGCGCCAGCATCCCCTCCGTGGCAGGGAACACAGATACGCAGTATTTT,CASIPSVAGNTDTQYF,few,.,TRBJ2-3,TRBV5-1
TGTGCCAGTAGTATAGATCCGGGACAGGGGAGAGAGACCCAGTACTTC,CASSIDPGQGRETQYF,.,TRBD1,TRBJ2-5,TRBV19
TGTGCCAGCAGTGAAGTTTGGGCAGGGAGATACGAGCAGTACTTC,CASSEVWAGRYEQYF,.,.,TRBJ2-7,TRBV6-1
TGTGCCAGCAGCGGCTCGGACAGGGGGTTATATGGCTACACCTTC,CASSGSDRGLYGYTF,.,TRBD1,TRBJ1-2,TRBV5-8
TGTGCCAGCAGTGAAGTTGGTCATTCTGGGGCCAACGTCCTGACTTTC,CASSEVGHSGANVLTF,.,.,TRBJ2-6,TRBV2
TGTGCCAGCAGGGATAACAGGGCTTCTAATGAAAAACTGTTTTTT,CASRDNRASNEKLFF,.,.,TRBJ1-4,TRBV25-1
TGTGCCAGTTGTGGACAGCTCAATCAGCCCCAGCATTTT,CASCGQLNQPQHF,.,.,TRBJ1-5,TRBV19
TGTGCCAGCAGATCAGGGACAGCCTACGAGCAGTACTTC,CASRSGTAYEQYF,once,TRBD1,TRBJ2-7,TRBV27
TGTGCCATCAGTGACCCGTCCCGCACCTACAATTCACCCCTCCACTTT,CAISDPSRTYNSPLHF,.,.,TRBJ1-6,TRBV10-3
TGTGCCAGCAGCTTTGGGCGGGGTGGCTCCTACGAGCAGTACTTC,CASSFGRGGSYEQYF,.,.,TRBJ2-7,TRBV5-4
TGTGCCAGCAGCTTCGGGACCGGCCAGAGCTACGAGCAGTACTTC,CASSFGTGQSYEQYF,.,.,TRBJ2-7,TRBV5-4
TGTGCCAGTAGTCCCCTACAGGGAGGGTACACTGAAGCTTTCTTT,CASSPLQGGYTEAFF,.,.,TRBJ1-1,TRBV19
TGTGCCAGCAGGCCCTCTGGAAACACCATATATTTT,CASRPSGNTIYF,.,.,TRBJ1-3,TRBV7-2
TGTGCCAGCAGCTTGGCTAGCGGGGGGCCTTGGTCCTACGAGCAGTACTTC,CASSLASGGPWSYEQYF,.,TRBD2,TRBJ2-7,TRBV5-4
TGTGCCAGCGGTTTCTCCGGGGCTAATGAAAAACTGTTTTTT,CASGFSGANEKLFF,.,.,TRBJ1-4,TRBV28
TGTGCCACCAGTTCGGTTAACCAAGAGACCCAGTACTTC,CATSSVNQETQYF,.,.,TRBJ2-5,TRBV7-2
TGTGCCAGCAGCCCGGACAGGGGGATCACGTGGGGCTACACCTTC,CASSPDRGITWGYTF,.,TRBD1,TRBJ1-2,TRBV7-9
TGTGCCAGCAAGGGACAGGGGGCAAGCAATCAGCCCCAGCATTTT,CASKGQGASNQPQHF,.,TRBD1,TRBJ1-5,TRBV6-1
TGTGCCAGCAGCGTAAACAGGGGCACCGGGGAGCTGTTTTTT,CASSVNRGTGELFF,.,TRBD1,TRBJ2-2,TRBV9
TGTGCCAGCAGTTCCCTCGGGGCAGGGAGAGGAAACACCATATATTTT,CASSSLGAGRGNTIYF,.,.,TRBJ1-3,TRBV27
TGCGCCAGCAGTGAGCGTGACAGGGTAGGGTCTAGCAATCAGCCCCAGCATTTT,CASSERDRVGSSNQPQHF,.,TRBD1,TRBJ1-5,TRBV10-1
TGTGCCAGCAGCGGAGGGGTTAGCGGGGGGCCCAAAGAGACCCAGTACTTC,CASSGGVSGGPKETQYF,.,TRBD2,TRBJ2-5,TRBV9